The 11 T cell receptor beta chains in this list originate from one sample, sequenced in a study of T-cell memory formation after mild COVID-19. TCRdb re-called the 5' RACE reads with MiXCR, one entry per CDR3 protein. The sample yields fewer than 600,000 distinct CDR3 sequences, about a fifth seen once. The sample taken for sequencing was PBMCs or a T cell subset sorted from them (not recorded which). The origin of the receptors is an adult woman who had mild COVID-19 (a few samples of this study predate the infection). Cell type and time point are not known.

This clonotype was found many times. V usage is TRBV20-1 and J usage is TRBJ2-1; D might be TRBD2 (7 bases). The CDR3 covers 16 residues. Per germline, CDR1 DFQATT and CDR2 SNEGSKA (reference sequence). Between the trimmed V and J ends, which lost 5 bases and 0 bases, there was a span of 17 bases. The CDR3: CSARGARAHSYNEQFF. In nucleotides, the CDR3 is TGCAGTGCTCGGGGGGCTAGAGCACACTCCTACAATGAGCAGTTCTTC.

This chain joins TRBV12-3 or TRBV12-4 and TRBJ2-3, with D possibly matching TRBD2 (7 bases). The V and J ends lost 5 bases and 2 bases respectively, with 14 bases between them. This CDR3 has 15 amino acids. The CDR3 DNA reads as TGTGCCAGCAGTCCCCGGGGGGCCATCACAGATACGCAGTATTTT. Protein: CASSPRGAITDTQYF.

In its sample, this clonotype was seen a few times. The chain has TRBV6-5 and TRBJ2-7, with D perhaps TRBD2 (5 bases). Germline CDR1 and CDR2: MNHEY and SVGAGI. This CDR3 region has 13 residues. Trimming took 0 bases from V and 7 from J, leaving 10 bases between them. The CDR3 sequence is CASSYSRGREQYF. CDR3 nucleotide sequence: TGTGCCAGCAGTTACTCGCGAGGGAGAGAGCAGTACTTC.

The sample holds a few counts of this clonotype. The chain is built from TRBV18 and TRBJ2-1; a possible D gene is TRBD1 (5 bases). The V gene's germline CDR1 is KGHSH and CDR2 LQKENI. V dropped 6 bases and J dropped 9 bases, with 21 bases sitting between them. The CDR3 is 15 amino acids. CDR3: CASSGDLGREGEQFF. The DNA of the CDR3 is TGTGCCAGCTCGGGTGATCTGGGCAGGGAAGGTGAGCAGTTCTTC.

The genes are TRBV7-2 and TRBJ1-3; no firm D call. Germline loops: CDR1 SGHTA, CDR2 FQGNSA. This CDR3 contains 14 residues. Trimming removed 5 bases from V and 4 bases from J, with 12 bases in between. The CDR3 loop is CASSPPPPGNTIYF. In DNA, the CDR3 is TGTGCCAGCAGCCCACCCCCGCCGGGAAACACCATATATTTT.

This clonotype has just a few counts. V usage is TRBV5-6 and J usage is TRBJ2-7, with TRBD1 as a possible D gene (5 bases). V was clipped by 4 bases and J by 7 bases, with 15 bases between them. The CDR3 is made up of 13 amino acids. From germline, CDR1 is SGHDT and CDR2 YYEEEE. The CDR3 DNA sequence: TGTGCCAGCAGCACCACAAGGGGCCGAGAGCAGTACTTC. Residues: CASSTTRGREQYF.

The chain couples TRBV19 to TRBJ2-7, with 7 bases identical to TRBD2. The length of the CDR3 is 17 residues. Germline CDR1 and CDR2: LNHDA and SQIVND (reference sequence). V was pared by 3 bases and J by 0 bases, with 11 bases of the junction left unmatched. CDR3 nucleotide sequence: TGTGCCAGTAGTATTTACGGAGGAAGCGGGACCTCCTACGAGCAGTACTTC. It yields the protein CASSIYGGSGTSYEQYF.

V is TRBV7-9 and J is TRBJ2-6; D tentatively reads TRBD1 or TRBD2 (6 bases each). V lost 2 bases and J lost 0, with 8 bases in between. Germline CDR1 reads SEHNR; CDR2 reads FQNEAQ (reference sequence). The CDR3 is 16 amino acids. The CDR3 loop is CASSLRGASGANVLTF. In DNA, the CDR3 is TGTGCCAGCAGCTTAAGGGGGGCCTCTGGGGCCAACGTCCTGACTTTC. The full variable domain, rest sourced from reference TRBV7-9 and TRBJ2-6, is DTGVSQNPRHKITKRGQNVTFRCDPISEHNRLYWYRQTLGQGPEFLTYFQNEAQLEKSRLLSDRFSAERPKGSFSTLEIQRTEQGDSAMYLCASSLRGASGANVLTFGAGSRLTVL.

In its sample, this clonotype was seen many times. This chain links TRBV5-5 with TRBJ2-7; TRBD1 agrees at 9 bases. In germline, CDR1 is SGHKS, CDR2 YYEKEE (reference sequence). The CDR3 totals 14 residues. Trimming at V came to 3 bases and at J to 6 bases, leaving 7 bases not matched to a gene. The chain's CDR3 is CASSSGTGWAEQYF. The DNA of the CDR3 is TGTGCCAGCAGCTCCGGGACAGGGTGGGCCGAGCAGTACTTC.

This clonotype showed up just a few times. The CDR3 sequence: CASSLTWTVGADTQYF. Here the CDR3 DNA reads TGTGCCAGCAGCTTAACCTGGACAGTGGGTGCAGATACGCAGTATTTT. The chain carries TRBV7-8 and TRBJ2-3, with D possibly being TRBD1 (6 bases). The germline V gene has CDR1 SGHVS and CDR2 FQNEAQ. This CDR3 is built from 16 residues. V was pared by 2 bases and J by 4 bases, with 16 bases between.

The CDR3 is CASSLAQGTEAFF. In DNA, the CDR3 is TGTGCCAGCAGCTTAGCTCAGGGGACTGAAGCTTTCTTT. The chain is built from TRBV7-8 and TRBJ1-1, with D maybe TRBD1 (6 bases). The ends were cut back, 0 bases at V and 5 bases at J, with 7 bases in the middle. CDR3 length: 13 residues. Germline V CDR1 and CDR2: SGHVS, FQNEAQ.